The 9 T cell receptor beta chains listed next were all sequenced from one sample in a study of PD-1 blockade in classical Hodgkin lymphoma. The data were produced by immunoSEQ multiplex PCR, yet TCRdb's version contains in-frame clones alone and is incomplete. The sample has around 28,000 clones, under 90% seen once; the top ten hold around 0.85%. The time point here: cycle 4 day 1 (C4D1), after less than seven weeks of nivolumab. All patients relapsed after autologous stem cell transplantation, and brentuximab vedotin exposure varied. Thawed PBMCs underwent magnetic negative selection to yield purified CD4+ T cells. Sequenced material: CD4+ T cells from blood, taken before the fourth cycle of nivolumab. The receptors originated from a human donor with classical Hodgkin lymphoma.

The rearrangement joins TRBV18 to TRBJ1-1, with 8 bases aligning to TRBD1. J gave up 1 base and V 1 base, and 11 bases lay outside the gene matches. Germline CDR1 reads KGHSH; CDR2 reads LQKENI. The CDR3 covers 18 residues. The CDR3 DNA reads TGTGCCAGCTCACCACGATACAGGGGGGGTGGTCCGAACACTGAAGCTTTCTTT. Its translation: CASSPRYRGGGPNTEAFF.

Comment on this clone: The junction shows a germline mismatch at one end, possibly a read error. This chain uses TRBV30 with TRBJ1-1; D is possibly TRBD1 (6 bases). The germline CDR1 and CDR2 sequences are GTSNPN and SVGIG (reference sequence). This CDR3 comprises 11 residues. The CDR3 region is CARGAFTEAFF. For the CDR3, the DNA is TGCGCCCGGGGGGCGTTCACTGAAGCTTTCTTT.

The chain employs TRBV18 and TRBJ2-4, with TRBD1 identical over 9 bases. Germline assignment: CDR1 KGHSH and CDR2 LQKENI. This CDR3 comprises 16 residues. Losses at the gene ends were 3 bases for V and 4 bases for J; bases not matched to a gene: 7. The CDR3 DNA is TGTGCCAGCTCACCGGGGACAGGGTCGGCAAAAAACATTCAGTACTTC. Protein sequence: CASSPGTGSAKNIQYF.

In this sample, this clone turned up a few times. The gene calls are TRBV6-5 and TRBJ1-2; D gene uncertain. In germline, CDR1 is MNHEY, CDR2 SVGAGI. V lost 7 bases and J lost 0, with 9 bases in between. This CDR3 has 13 amino acids. CDR3 bases: TGTGCCAGCACCAGACTTGCTAACTATGGCTACACCTTC. It codes for CASTRLANYGYTF.

The rearrangement joins TRBV7-6 to TRBJ1-1; D remains ambiguous. The CDR3 totals 12 residues. Trimming cost V 4 bases and J 7 bases, with 10 bases left between them. Germline CDR1 and CDR2: SGHVS and FNYEAQ. The DNA for the CDR3 is TGTGCCAGCAGCTCCCCTCAAAGTGAAGCTTTCTTT. It codes for CASSSPQSEAFF. Complete variable domain (other parts from reference TRBV7-6 and TRBJ1-1): GAGVSQSPRYKVTKRGQDVALRCDPISGHVSLYWYRQALGQGPEFLTYFNYEAQQDKSGLPNDRFSAERPEGSISTLTIQRTEQRDSAMYRCASSSPQSEAFFGQGTRLTVV.

V gene TRBV19 combines with J gene TRBJ1-2; D may be TRBD1 (6 bases). The CDR3 runs to 14 residues. V was clipped by 4 bases and J by 5 bases, with 14 bases between them. Per germline, CDR1 LNHDA and CDR2 SQIVND (reference sequence). CDR3 residues: CASSTQGFRYGYTF. The CDR3 coding sequence is TGTGCCAGTAGTACGCAGGGGTTCCGGTATGGCTACACCTTC. Based on the CDR3 plus reference TRBV19 and TRBJ1-2, the full variable domain is DGGITQSPKYLFRKEGQNVTLSCEQNLNHDAMYWYRQDPGQGLRLIYYSQIVNDFQKGDIAEGYSVSREKKESFPLTVTSAQKNPTAFYLCASSTQGFRYGYTFGSGTRLTVV.

The CDR3 DNA sequence: TGTGCCAGCAGCGTTATCGAGCTTGGGTCACCCCTCCACTTT. This sequence encodes CASSVIELGSPLHF. The J gene is TRBJ1-6, the V gene TRBV6-1; no clear D gene. Germline lookup yields CDR1 MNHNS and CDR2 SASEGT. The CDR3 is 14 residues long. Trimming cost V 6 bases and J 10 bases, with 16 bases left between them.

The chain links TRBV5-6 to TRBJ1-2; no clear D gene. The CDR3 spans 12 residues. Germline V gene data show CDR1 as SGHDT and CDR2 as YYEEEE. The germline V and J ends were trimmed by 0 bases and 12 bases, with 12 bases remaining between them. The CDR3 coding sequence is TGTGCCAGCAGCTTGGTGTCCGAGACCAACACCTTC. Translation gives CASSLVSETNTF. Variable domain in full (rest from reference TRBV5-6 and TRBJ1-2): DAGVTQSPTHLIKTRGQQVTLRCSPKSGHDTVSWYQQALGQGPQFIFQYYEEEERQRGNFPDRFSGHQFPNYSSELNVNALLLGDSALYLCASSLVSETNTFGSGTRLTVV.

The rearrangement links TRBV18 to TRBJ2-5; D is uncertain. This CDR3 is 10 amino acids long. CDR1 is KGHSH and CDR2 is LQKENI in the germline V gene. V lost 5 bases and J 5 bases, leaving 3 bases between the germline ends. The CDR3 here is CASSGETQYF. The CDR3 DNA reads TGTGCCAGCTCAGGGGAGACCCAGTACTTC.